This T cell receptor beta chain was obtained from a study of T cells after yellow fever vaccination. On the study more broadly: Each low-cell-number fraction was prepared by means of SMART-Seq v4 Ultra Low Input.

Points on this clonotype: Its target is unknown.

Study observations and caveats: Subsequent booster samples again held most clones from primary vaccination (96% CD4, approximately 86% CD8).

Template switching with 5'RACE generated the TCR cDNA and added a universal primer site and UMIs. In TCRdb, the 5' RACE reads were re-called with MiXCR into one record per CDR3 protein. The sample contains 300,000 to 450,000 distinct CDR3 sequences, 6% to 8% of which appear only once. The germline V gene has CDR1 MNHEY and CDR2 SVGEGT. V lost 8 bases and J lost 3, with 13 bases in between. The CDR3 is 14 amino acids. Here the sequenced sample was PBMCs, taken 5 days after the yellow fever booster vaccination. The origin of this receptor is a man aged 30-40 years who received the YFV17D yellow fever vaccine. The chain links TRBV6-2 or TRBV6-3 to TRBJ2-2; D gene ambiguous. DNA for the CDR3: TGTGCCAGCGCGGTGGGGATGTACACCGGGGAGCTGTTTTTT. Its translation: CASAVGMYTGELFF.